A single sample gave rise to the 18 T cell receptor beta chains below, sequenced in a study of blood T cell repertoires in COVID-19. Assay: immunoSEQ multiplex PCR; the TCRdb copy retains only in-frame clones and omits some. Of about 180,000 clones in the sample, over 70% were seen once. The sample taken for sequencing was PBMCs or T cells enriched from blood (not recorded which). Receptor source: a man aged 55 to 70 who had been exposed to COVID-19.

The chain couples TRBV27 to TRBJ1-6; TRBD1 is a possible D gene (5 bases). The CDR3 sequence is 17 residues long. Per germline, CDR1 MNHEY and CDR2 SMNVEV (reference sequence). V gave up 0 bases and J gave up 1 base, with 10 bases separating them. The CDR3 region has the DNA TGTGCCAGCAGTTTATCTTACCGACAGTCCTATAATTCACCCCTCCACTTT. It translates to CASSLSYRQSYNSPLHF.

The chain couples TRBV9 to TRBJ2-2; D perhaps matches TRBD1 (5 bases). This CDR3 spans 16 amino acids. Germline V gene sequence: CDR1 SGDLS, CDR2 YYNGEE. V lost 3 bases and J 4 bases, leaving 16 bases between the germline ends. For the CDR3, the DNA is TGTGCCAGCAGCGCCCGACAGACACCGGGCACCGGGGAGCTGTTTTTT. Residues: CASSARQTPGTGELFF.

The rearrangement joins TRBV5-1 to TRBJ2-5, with 8 bases matching TRBD2. Trimming at V came to 0 bases and at J to 0 bases, leaving 7 bases not matched to a gene. The length of the CDR3 is 17 residues. The germline CDR1 and CDR2 sequences are SGHRS and YFSETQ. CDR3 protein: CASSLARERGYQETQYF. The CDR3 DNA reads TGCGCCAGCAGCTTGGCCCGGGAGCGGGGGTACCAAGAGACCCAGTACTTC.

This clone has a handful of counts. This chain uses TRBV7-2 with TRBJ2-1; a weak D match, TRBD1 (5 bases). The CDR3 has 13 amino acids. Germline assignment: CDR1 SGHTA and CDR2 FQGNSA. Trimming removed 5 bases from V and 4 bases from J, with 9 bases in between. CDR3 amino acids: CASSRRQYNEQFF. DNA of the CDR3: TGTGCCAGCAGCAGACGACAGTACAATGAGCAGTTCTTC.

The J gene is TRBJ2-3, the V gene TRBV21-1; the table's D call, TRBD2, has no DNA check behind it. TRBV21-1 is recorded as a pseudogene. The CDR3 contains 16 residues. As DNA, the CDR3 is TGTGCCAGCAGCAAAGAAATCCCTTCCCGCACAGATACGCAGTATTTT. Translated, it gives CASSKEIPSRTDTQYF.

The V and J genes are TRBV20-1 and TRBJ2-1; 7 nucleotides agree with TRBD1. V lost 6 bases and J lost 4; bases outside the gene matches: 9. The germline CDR1 and CDR2 sequences are DFQATT and SNEGSKA (reference sequence). CDR3 length: 14 amino acids. CDR3 in DNA: TGCAGTGCAAGTAGGGCGACAGGGTACAATGAGCAGTTCTTC. Translated: CSASRATGYNEQFF.

The CDR3 DNA sequence: TGTGCCAGCAGCGGGAGGGATACAGATACGCAGTATTTT. Translation gives CASSGRDTDTQYF. This chain joins TRBV5-4 and TRBJ2-3; 7 bases align to TRBD2. The V and J ends lost 4 bases and 3 bases, in that order; junction bases with no gene match: 2. This CDR3 is built from 13 residues. Germline V CDR1 and CDR2: SGHNT, YYREEE (reference sequence).

The chain recombines TRBV7-2 with TRBJ1-1; D remains unclear. Trimming cost V 3 bases and J 1 base, with 9 bases left between them. The germline V gene has CDR1 SGHTA and CDR2 FQGNSA. CDR3 length: 14 residues. The CDR3 protein is CASSLDRGNTEAFF. In DNA form, the CDR3 reads TGTGCCAGCAGCTTGGACCGGGGGAACACTGAAGCTTTCTTT.

The V call is TRBV9, the J call TRBJ2-5; D may be TRBD2 (5 bases). The ends were cut back, 6 bases at V and 9 bases at J, with 18 bases in the middle. This CDR3 has 13 amino acids. CDR1 SGDLS and CDR2 YYNGEE come from the germline V gene. The CDR3 coding sequence is TGTGCCAGCACGAGGGAGCCCACCGGGGCCCAGTACTTC. This codes for CASTREPTGAQYF.

This clone was counted at least ten times. The chain is built from TRBV7-3 and TRBJ2-2; TRBD1 aligns across 8 bases. V dropped 6 bases and J dropped 0; count of bases not matched to a gene: 3. The germline V gene has CDR1 SGHTA and CDR2 FQGTGA. The CDR3 sequence is 15 residues long. The CDR3 DNA reads as TGTGCCAGCAGGTCGACAGGGGCGAACACCGGGGAGCTGTTTTTT. Translated, it gives CASRSTGANTGELFF.

This clone was counted only a few times. This rearrangement joins TRBV30 to TRBJ2-2; D is possibly TRBD1 (6 bases). The V gene's germline CDR1 is GTSNPN and CDR2 SVGIG (reference sequence). The CDR3 runs 12 residues. V was clipped by 2 bases and J by 6 bases, with 7 bases between them. The CDR3 nucleotides read TGTGCCTGGAGTAAGGGGGCCGGGGAGCTGTTTTTT. It encodes CAWSKGAGELFF.

This sequence joins TRBV30 and TRBJ2-1; D might be TRBD2 (6 bases). V was pared by 2 bases and J by 7 bases, with 15 bases between. This CDR3 spans 14 amino acids. Germline V gene sequence: CDR1 GTSNPN, CDR2 SVGIG (reference sequence). The CDR3 coding sequence is TGTGCCTGGAGTCTTCCGGGACTGGAGAATGAGCAGTTCTTC. Its translation is CAWSLPGLENEQFF.

This clone was seen only a few times. The V and J genes are TRBV6-6 and TRBJ1-2; D unresolved. The CDR3 is made up of 16 amino acids. V was cut by 7 bases and J by 5 bases, with 23 bases left in between. Germline V gene lookup returns CDR1 MNHNY and CDR2 SVGAGI (reference sequence). CDR3 amino acids: CASTQPGGDKEYGYTF. The DNA of the CDR3 is TGTGCCAGCACCCAGCCGGGAGGCGACAAGGAGTATGGCTACACCTTC.

The rearrangement joins TRBV5-8 to TRBJ1-5; D not certain. Per the germline V gene, CDR1 is SGHTS and CDR2 is YDEGEE. CDR3 size: 14 residues. Trimming took 2 bases from V and 0 from J, leaving 6 bases between them. The CDR3 loop is CASSFRGSNQPQHF. CDR3 nucleotides: TGTGCCAGCAGCTTCCGGGGTAGCAATCAGCCCCAGCATTTT.

This chain uses TRBV18 with TRBJ1-4; 7 nucleotides match TRBD1. Germline values: CDR1 KGHSH, CDR2 LQKENI. This CDR3 comprises 14 residues. Trimming took 3 bases from V and 7 from J; bases not matched to a gene: 5. The CDR3 protein is CASSPDRVGEKLFF. In DNA form, the CDR3 reads TGTGCCAGCTCACCCGACAGGGTGGGTGAAAAACTGTTTTTT.

This clone came up many times. V usage is TRBV28 and J usage is TRBJ2-7; D possibly corresponds to TRBD1 (5 bases). With 1 base removed from V and 5 bases from J, the gap between germline ends came to 12 bases. Germline V lookup: CDR1 MDHEN, CDR2 SYDVKM. The CDR3 spans 14 residues. CDR3 sequence (DNA): TGTGCCAGCAGTTTATTGGGCAGGGTCCACGAGCAGTACTTC. Residues: CASSLLGRVHEQYF.

The rearrangement joins TRBV9 to TRBJ2-3; TRBD2 matches at 12 bases. Looked up from germline, CDR1 is SGDLS and CDR2 is YYNGEE. CDR3 length: 18 amino acids. J gave up 0 bases and V 1 base, and 6 bases lay outside the gene matches. Here the CDR3 DNA reads TGTGCCAGCAGCGTAAGCCTAGCGGGAGGGACTAGCACAGATACGCAGTATTTT. This translates into CASSVSLAGGTSTDTQYF.

The chain has TRBV28 and TRBJ1-2; 7 nucleotides match TRBD1. The J segment lost 7 bases and the V segment lost 8 bases, leaving 10 bases of the junction unmatched. Germline V gives CDR1 MDHEN, CDR2 SYDVKM. The CDR3 has 13 residues. The CDR3: CASGETGWGGYTF. The DNA for the CDR3 is TGTGCCAGCGGGGAGACAGGGTGGGGTGGCTACACCTTC.